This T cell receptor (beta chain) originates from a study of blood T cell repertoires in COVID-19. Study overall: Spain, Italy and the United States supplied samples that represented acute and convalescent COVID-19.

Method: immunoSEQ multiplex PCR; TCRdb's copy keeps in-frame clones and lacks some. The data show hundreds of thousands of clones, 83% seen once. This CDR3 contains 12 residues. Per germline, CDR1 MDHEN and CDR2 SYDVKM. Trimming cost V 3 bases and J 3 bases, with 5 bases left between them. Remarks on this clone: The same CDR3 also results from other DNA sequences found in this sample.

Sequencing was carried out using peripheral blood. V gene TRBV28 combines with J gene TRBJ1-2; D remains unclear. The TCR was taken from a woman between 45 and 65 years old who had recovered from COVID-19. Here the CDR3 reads CASSLGDYGYTF. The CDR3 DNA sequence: TGTGCCAGCAGTTTGGGAGACTATGGCTACACCTTC.